This T cell receptor beta chain was sequenced for a study of a mutant IDH1 vaccine in newly diagnosed glioma. The overall study: With temozolomide cycles, or 4-6 weeks after radiotherapy alone, vaccination was started. Most patients had radiochemotherapy with temozolomide before enrollment; others had one alone.

In germline, CDR1 is SGHNT, CDR2 YYREEE (reference sequence). With 3 bases removed from V and 6 bases from J, the gap between germline ends came to 6 bases. The CDR3 length is 12 residues. The method was immunoSEQ multiplex PCR; TCRdb's version includes in-frame clones alone and lacks a portion of them. Among 50,000 to 65,000 clones listed, about 87% were seen once. Time point specified: week 23, last vaccination. The vaccine gave 300 ug of a 20-mer mutant IDH1 peptide subcutaneously per dose. As concerns this clone: Antigen: not known.

The TCR sequence derives from a man aged 35-49 years with glioma. Sequenced material: PBMCs, taken from a glioma patient whose treatment included an IDH1 peptide vaccine. This rearrangement joins TRBV5-4 to TRBJ2-2; D gene unclear. CDR3 protein: CASSYWSGELFF. In nucleotides, the CDR3 is TGTGCCAGCAGCTACTGGTCCGGGGAGCTGTTTTTT.